The next 29 T cell receptor beta chains were all read from a single sample in a study of human T cells and chemical hapten exposure. Via MiXCR, TCRdb re-called the RACE reads, giving one row per CDR3 protein. This repertoire shows fewer than 85,000 distinct CDR3 sequences, about a tenth found once; its top ten account for about 2.3%. The time point: patch test 2, 6 weeks after DPC sensitization. Treatment reported: therapeutic diphenylcyclopropenone sensitization with weekly scalp DPC. The input for sequencing was whole blood, taken in connection with sensitization to the hapten diphenylcyclopropenone (DPC). The receptors originated from a woman aged 25-40 years with alopecia areata. Some clones in this sample may be carry-over from other donors' samples.

The sample holds a few counts of this clonotype. This chain uses TRBV5-5 with TRBJ2-5; D may correspond to TRBD1 or TRBD2 (6 bases each). Germline CDR1 reads SGHKS; CDR2 reads YYEKEE (reference sequence). The CDR3 totals 16 residues. V lost 0 bases and J 5 bases, leaving 17 bases between the germline ends. CDR3 sequence: CASSLVWSRGDETQYF. In nucleotides, the CDR3 is TGTGCCAGCAGCTTGGTATGGTCAAGGGGGGATGAGACCCAGTACTTC.

This clonotype was counted at least ten times. The rearrangement uses TRBV28 and TRBJ2-6; 8 bases match TRBD1. After removal of 4 bases from V and 2 bases from J, the junction contained 7 bases not matched to a gene. The V gene's germline CDR1 is MDHEN and CDR2 SYDVKM. The CDR3 sequence is 17 residues long. CDR3: CASSSGQEDPGANVLTF. In nucleotides, the CDR3 is TGTGCCAGCAGTTCGGGACAGGAGGACCCTGGGGCCAACGTCCTGACTTTC.

This clonotype was detected only a few times. This chain links TRBV6-5 with TRBJ2-3; 9 bases are shared with TRBD2. After removal of 5 bases from V and 1 base from J, the junction contained 7 bases not matched to a gene. The CDR3 length is 16 residues. Germline CDR1 MNHEY, CDR2 SVGAGI. The CDR3 loop is CASSGPTSGRTDTQYF. The DNA of the CDR3 is TGTGCCAGCAGTGGACCGACTAGCGGACGCACAGATACGCAGTATTTT.

The chain combines TRBV14 with TRBJ2-4, with D unclear. The V gene's germline CDR1 is SGHDN and CDR2 FVKESK. The V end lost 4 bases, the J end lost 4 bases, and 11 bases lay between the germline ends. The CDR3 loop spans 14 amino acids. This CDR3 is CASSPQDGKNIQYF. For the CDR3, the DNA is TGTGCCAGCAGCCCCCAGGACGGTAAAAACATTCAGTACTTC.

This clonotype was recorded many times. V and J are TRBV4-2 and TRBJ2-2; D is unresolved. The V gene's germline CDR1 is LGHNA and CDR2 YNFKEQ. This CDR3 contains 16 residues. V was cut by 2 bases and J by 5 bases, with 15 bases left in between. Here the CDR3 DNA reads TGTGCCAGCAGCCAAAATTCCGGGCCACAAACCGGGGAGCTGTTTTTT. Protein sequence: CASSQNSGPQTGELFF.

This clonotype was recorded at least ten times. The DNA for the CDR3 is TGTGCCAGCAGAGGGTTGACGAACACTGAAGCTTTCTTT. Translated: CASRGLTNTEAFF. The chain carries TRBV7-9 and TRBJ1-1, with no clear D. Germline CDR1 SEHNR, CDR2 FQNEAQ (reference sequence). V gave up 6 bases and J gave up 1 base, with 9 bases separating them. The CDR3 is made up of 13 amino acids.

V gene TRBV20-1 combines with J gene TRBJ2-1; 14 bases line up with TRBD2. The CDR3 sequence is 13 residues long. Germline V gene lookup returns CDR1 DFQATT and CDR2 SNEGSKA (reference sequence). V lost 3 bases and J lost 13; bases outside the gene matches: 5. CDR3 sequence: CSARTSGGALQFF. The CDR3 region has the DNA TGCAGTGCTAGGACTAGCGGGGGGGCCCTCCAGTTCTTC.

Many counts were recorded for this clonotype. The chain links TRBV6-2 or TRBV6-3 to TRBJ2-7, with D unresolved. In germline, CDR1 is MNHEY, CDR2 SVGEGT. The CDR3 runs 12 residues. V was clipped by 2 bases and J by 2 bases, with 4 bases between them. CDR3 DNA sequence: TGTGCCAGCAGTTACCGAGCCTACGAGCAGTACTTC. It is translated as CASSYRAYEQYF.

This clonotype has a handful of counts. The chain carries TRBV4-1 and TRBJ1-1; unclear D gene. Germline V CDR1 and CDR2: MGHRA, YSYEKL. V was pared by 3 bases and J by 3 bases, with 5 bases between. This CDR3 is 12 amino acids long. The CDR3 DNA is TGCGCCAGCAGCCACTTAGACACTGAAGCTTTCTTT. Its translation is CASSHLDTEAFF.

This clonotype has more than one count but fewer than ten. This chain connects TRBV29-1 to TRBJ1-4; D might be TRBD1 (5 bases). Trimming cost V 6 bases and J 8 bases, with 19 bases left between them. Germline CDR1 and CDR2: SQVTM and ANQGSEA. This CDR3 region has 14 residues. CDR3 nucleotide sequence: TGCAGCGTGGAGACGGGACCCACTGGGGAAAAACTGTTTTTT. Its translation is CSVETGPTGEKLFF.

Many counts were recorded for this clonotype. The gene calls are TRBV18 and TRBJ2-3; either TRBD1 or TRBD2 may supply D (5 bases each). From germline, CDR1 is KGHSH and CDR2 LQKENI. The CDR3 runs 16 residues. Deletions cut 3 bases from V and 0 bases from J, with 13 bases between. Here the CDR3 reads CASSPSTGPSTDTQYF. The CDR3 nucleotides are TGTGCCAGCTCACCTTCTACGGGGCCTAGCACAGATACGCAGTATTTT.

Ten or more counts support this clonotype. The chain recombines TRBV20-1 with TRBJ2-7; maybe TRBD1 (7 bases). The CDR3 is 13 residues long. Trimming removed 5 bases at V and 1 base at J, with 12 bases between. Germline values: CDR1 DFQATT, CDR2 SNEGSKA (reference sequence). The CDR3 DNA reads TGCAGTGCTCCAGGGGGGCAGTCCTACGAGCAGTACTTC. Its protein is CSAPGGQSYEQYF.

This sequence joins TRBV6-2 or TRBV6-3 and TRBJ1-1; a possible D gene is TRBD1 (5 bases). Trimming pared 5 bases from V and 5 bases from J, leaving 9 bases between. In germline, CDR1 is MNHEY, CDR2 SVGEGT. The CDR3 consists of 12 residues. The CDR3 sequence is CASSHRPTEAFF. As DNA, the CDR3 is TGTGCCAGCAGTCACAGGCCGACTGAAGCTTTCTTT.

This clonotype has at least ten counts. This rearrangement joins TRBV28 to TRBJ2-3; D gene uncertain. Germline lookup yields CDR1 MDHEN and CDR2 SYDVKM. Deletions cut 4 bases from V and 2 bases from J, with 4 bases between. This CDR3 region has 12 residues. This CDR3 is CASSSYTDTQYF. The CDR3 bases are TGTGCCAGCAGTTCCTACACAGATACGCAGTATTTT.

In this sample, this clonotype turned up many times. The chain is built from TRBV19 and TRBJ1-5; 8 positions match TRBD1. CDR3 length: 15 amino acids. Unmatched junction bases numbered 5, after V lost 4 bases and J lost 3 bases. CDR1 is LNHDA, CDR2 SQIVND, per germline (reference sequence). This CDR3 reads CASSTGQGFNQPQHF. CDR3 DNA sequence: TGTGCCAGTAGTACCGGACAGGGTTTCAATCAGCCCCAGCATTTT.

At least ten counts were recorded for this clonotype. The chain couples TRBV5-1 to TRBJ1-1; TRBD1 is a possible D gene (6 bases). Germline lookup yields CDR1 SGHRS and CDR2 YFSETQ. The CDR3 length is 13 residues. Trimming stripped 3 bases from V and 2 bases from J, with 8 bases between. CDR3 in amino acids: CASSWGANTEAFF. The CDR3 coding sequence is TGCGCCAGCAGCTGGGGGGCCAACACTGAAGCTTTCTTT.

This clonotype was detected many times. V usage is TRBV5-1 and J usage is TRBJ1-1, with unresolved D. Germline V gene data show CDR1 as SGHRS and CDR2 as YFSETQ. The CDR3 has 13 residues. Deletions cut 0 bases from V and 3 bases from J, with 6 bases between. CDR3 region: CASSLGQDTEAFF. The CDR3 DNA follows: TGCGCCAGCAGCTTGGGACAAGACACTGAAGCTTTCTTT.

This clonotype was seen repeatedly, ten times or more. The rearrangement links TRBV2 to TRBJ2-7, with D hard to call. Per the germline V gene, CDR1 is SNHLY and CDR2 is FYNNEI. The CDR3 loop spans 14 amino acids. The ends were cut back, 7 bases at V and 0 bases at J, with 13 bases in the middle. The CDR3 nucleotides are TGTGCCAGCATGGTCCTCTCCTCCTCCTACGAGCAGTACTTC. This codes for CASMVLSSSYEQYF.

Only a few counts were recorded for this clonotype. This chain joins TRBV20-1 and TRBJ2-7; 8 positions agree with TRBD2. V gave up 5 bases and J gave up 5 bases; unmatched junction bases: 8. CDR3 length: 13 residues. Germline CDR1 DFQATT, CDR2 SNEGSKA (reference sequence). The CDR3 loop is CSAESGRIHEQYF. CDR3 sequence (DNA): TGCAGTGCTGAGAGCGGGAGAATCCACGAGCAGTACTTC.

This clonotype was seen just once. V gene TRBV7-8 combines with J gene TRBJ2-3, with TRBD2 matching 10 bases. From germline, CDR1 is SGHVS and CDR2 FQNEAQ. The CDR3 totals 16 residues. J gave up 1 base and V 4 bases, and 5 bases lay outside the gene matches. The CDR3 loop is CASSSNSGGRTDTQYF. Here the CDR3 DNA reads TGTGCCAGCAGCTCGAATAGCGGGGGGCGCACAGATACGCAGTATTTT. The whole variable domain, remainder taken from reference TRBV7-8 and TRBJ2-3, is GAGVSQSPRYKVAKRGQDVALRCDPISGHVSLFWYQQALGQGPEFLTYFQNEAQLDKSGLPSDRFFAERPEGSVSTLKIQRTQQEDSAVYLCASSSNSGGRTDTQYFGPGTRLTVL.

At least ten counts were recorded for this clonotype. The J gene is TRBJ2-2, the V gene TRBV28; the match to TRBD1 covers 9 bases. Germline CDR1 reads MDHEN; CDR2 reads SYDVKM. This CDR3 is 16 amino acids long. J lost 5 bases, V lost 6 bases, and 10 bases had no gene match. CDR3 DNA sequence: TGTGCCAGCAGCAGTGCCGGGACAGGGAAGACCGGGGAGCTGTTTTTT. Its protein is CASSSAGTGKTGELFF.

The table lists this clonotype with many counts. The chain combines TRBV15 with TRBJ2-1; D unclear. The V and J ends lost 3 bases and 9 bases respectively, with 9 bases between them. The CDR3 runs to 12 residues. CDR1 is LNHNV and CDR2 is YYDKDF in the germline V gene (reference sequence). CDR3 region: CATSRDGLEQFF. CDR3 coding DNA: TGTGCCACCAGCAGGGACGGTCTTGAGCAGTTCTTC.

V gene TRBV6-1 combines with J gene TRBJ1-1; 8 bases match TRBD1. Germline trimming cut 6 bases from V and 0 bases from J; bases unmatched to any gene: 6. The CDR3 has 15 residues. Germline V gene lookup returns CDR1 MNHNS and CDR2 SASEGT. This chain's CDR3 is CASRPRQGMNTEAFF. Written as DNA, the CDR3 is TGTGCCAGCAGACCCCGACAGGGGATGAACACTGAAGCTTTCTTT.

The chain combines TRBV30 with TRBJ1-5, with D tentatively TRBD1 (5 bases). Trimming removed 0 bases from V and 2 bases from J, with 5 bases in between. Germline lookup yields CDR1 GTSNPN and CDR2 SVGIG (reference sequence). CDR3 length equals 13 residues. The DNA of the CDR3 is TGTGCCTGGAGTGTACAGGGCAATCAGCCCCAGCATTTT. This translates into CAWSVQGNQPQHF.

This clonotype was observed a handful of times. CDR3 coding DNA: TGTGCCAGCAGCTCCACGGGACAGGGTTCGAGTGAGCAGTACTTC. This codes for CASSSTGQGSSEQYF. The chain joins TRBV13 to TRBJ2-7; 9 nucleotides agree with TRBD1. After removal of 4 bases from V and 7 bases from J, the junction contained 11 bases not matched to a gene. Germline V gives CDR1 PRHDT, CDR2 FYEKMQ (reference sequence). The CDR3 sequence is 15 residues long.

This clonotype appeared many times. The V and J genes are TRBV7-6 and TRBJ2-7; TRBD2 might be the D (6 bases). The CDR3 runs to 15 residues. Germline V gene sequence: CDR1 SGHVS, CDR2 FNYEAQ. Trimming stripped 5 bases from V and 0 bases from J, with 14 bases between. CDR3 region: CASSLRDGSSYEQYF. In nucleotides, the CDR3 is TGTGCCAGCAGCCTCCGGGACGGGAGCTCCTACGAGCAGTACTTC. Full variable domain (outside the CDR3, taken from reference TRBV7-6 and TRBJ2-7): GAGVSQSPRYKVTKRGQDVALRCDPISGHVSLYWYRQALGQGPEFLTYFNYEAQQDKSGLPNDRFSAERPEGSISTLTIQRTEQRDSAMYRCASSLRDGSSYEQYFGPGTRLTVT.

The chain employs TRBV7-2 and TRBJ1-2, with 10 bases that match TRBD1. The junction had 8 bases not matched to a gene; V was cut back by 6 bases and J by 4 bases. CDR3 size: 15 residues. Germline V gives CDR1 SGHTA, CDR2 FQGNSA. Written as DNA, the CDR3 is TGTGCCAGCAGAGATACGACAGGGGGCACCTATGGCTACACCTTC. This sequence encodes CASRDTTGGTYGYTF.

This clonotype was counted only a few times. The rearrangement uses TRBV6-5 and TRBJ2-7, with D maybe TRBD2 (5 bases). CDR1 and CDR2 (germline): MNHEY, SVGAGI. The CDR3 spans 15 residues. V was pared by 2 bases and J by 10 bases, with 21 bases between. DNA for the CDR3: TGTGCCAGCAGTTACGATCTAGCCGGTACAAATTCTCAGTACTTC. Translated: CASSYDLAGTNSQYF.

There are a few counts of this clonotype. The J gene is TRBJ2-3, the V gene TRBV6-5; 7 bases are shared with TRBD1. The germline V gene has CDR1 MNHEY and CDR2 SVGAGI. This CDR3 is 15 amino acids long. Trimming took 2 bases from V and 0 from J; bases not matched to a gene: 2. CDR3 bases: TGTGCCAGCAGTTACGAGGGGGCGAGCACAGATACGCAGTATTTT. As protein: CASSYEGASTDTQYF.